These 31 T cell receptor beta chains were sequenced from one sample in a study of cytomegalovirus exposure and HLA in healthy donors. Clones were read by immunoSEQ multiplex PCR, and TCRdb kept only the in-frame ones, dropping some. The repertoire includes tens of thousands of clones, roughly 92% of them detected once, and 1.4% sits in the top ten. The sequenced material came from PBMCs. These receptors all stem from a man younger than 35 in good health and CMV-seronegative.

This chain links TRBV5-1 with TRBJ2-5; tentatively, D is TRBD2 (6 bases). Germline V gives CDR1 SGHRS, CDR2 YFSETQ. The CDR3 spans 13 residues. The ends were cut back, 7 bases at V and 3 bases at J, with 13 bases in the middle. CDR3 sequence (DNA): TGCGCCAGCTCAGCCTGGGGGGAAGAGACCCAGTACTTC. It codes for CASSAWGEETQYF.

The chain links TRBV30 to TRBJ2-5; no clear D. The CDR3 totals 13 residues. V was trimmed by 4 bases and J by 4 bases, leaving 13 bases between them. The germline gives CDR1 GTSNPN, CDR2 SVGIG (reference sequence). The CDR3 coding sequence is TGTGCCTGGAAAGACGACATCGGAGAGACCCAGTACTTC. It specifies CAWKDDIGETQYF.

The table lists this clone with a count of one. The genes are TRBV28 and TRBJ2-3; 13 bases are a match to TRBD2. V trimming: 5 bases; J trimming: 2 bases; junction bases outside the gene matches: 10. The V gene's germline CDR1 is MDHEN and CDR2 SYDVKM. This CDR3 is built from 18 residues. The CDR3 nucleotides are TGTGCCAGCAGTACACAATTTGGACTAGCGGGAGACACAGATACGCAGTATTTT. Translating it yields CASSTQFGLAGDTDTQYF.

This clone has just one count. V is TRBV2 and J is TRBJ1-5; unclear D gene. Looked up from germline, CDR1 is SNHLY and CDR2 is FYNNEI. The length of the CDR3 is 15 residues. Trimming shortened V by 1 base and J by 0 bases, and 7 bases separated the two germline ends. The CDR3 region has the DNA TGTGCCAGCAGTGAAGACAGCTATAGCAATCAGCCCCAGCATTTT. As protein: CASSEDSYSNQPQHF. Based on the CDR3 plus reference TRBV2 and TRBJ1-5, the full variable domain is EPEVTQTPSHQVTQMGQEVILRCVPISNHLYFYWYRQILGQKVEFLVSFYNNEISEKSEIFDDQFSVERPDGSNFTLKIRSTKLEDSAMYFCASSEDSYSNQPQHFGDGTRLSIL.

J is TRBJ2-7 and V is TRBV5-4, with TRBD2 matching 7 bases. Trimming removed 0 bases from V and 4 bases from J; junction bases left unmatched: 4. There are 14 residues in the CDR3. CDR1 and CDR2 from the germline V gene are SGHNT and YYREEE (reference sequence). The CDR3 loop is CASSLVGGPYEQYF. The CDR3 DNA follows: TGTGCCAGCAGCTTGGTGGGAGGGCCGTACGAGCAGTACTTC.

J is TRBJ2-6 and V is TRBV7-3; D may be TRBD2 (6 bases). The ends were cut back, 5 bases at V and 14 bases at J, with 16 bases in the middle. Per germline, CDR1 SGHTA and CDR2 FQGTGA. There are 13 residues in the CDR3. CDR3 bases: TGTGCCAGCAGCCCAGCCGGGGGTGCCATCCTGACTTTC. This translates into CASSPAGGAILTF.

CDR3 nucleotide sequence: TGCGCCAGCAGCCAGGGACTAGCGGAGTCCTACGAGCAGTACTTC. Amino acid sequence: CASSQGLAESYEQYF. This chain uses TRBV5-1 with TRBJ2-7; TRBD2 matches at 11 bases. The J segment lost 1 base and the V segment lost 4 bases, leaving 4 bases of the junction unmatched. From germline, CDR1 is SGHRS and CDR2 YFSETQ. CDR3 length: 15 amino acids.

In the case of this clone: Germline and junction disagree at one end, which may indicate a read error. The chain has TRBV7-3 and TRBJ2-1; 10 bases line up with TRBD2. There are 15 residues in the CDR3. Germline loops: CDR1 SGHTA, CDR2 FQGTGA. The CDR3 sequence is CASSLTSGTYNEQFF. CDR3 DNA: TGTGCCAGCAGCCTAACTAGCGGGACTTACAATGAGCAGTTCTTC.

The CDR3 spells CASSLEAGGPTGELFF. The CDR3 DNA follows: TGTGCCAGCAGCTTAGAAGCGGGAGGACCCACCGGGGAGCTGTTTTTT. The chain has TRBV7-3 and TRBJ2-2; the match to TRBD2 covers 9 bases. Trimming cost V 2 bases and J 4 bases; bases outside gene matches: 5. CDR1 and CDR2 from the germline V gene are SGHTA and FQGTGA. The CDR3 spans 16 residues. Using reference TRBV7-3 and TRBJ2-2 for the parts outside the CDR3, the full variable domain is GAGVSQTPSNKVTEKGKYVELRCDPISGHTALYWYRQSLGQGPEFLIYFQGTGAADDSGLPNDRFFAVRPEGSVSTLKIQRTERGDSAVYLCASSLEAGGPTGELFFGEGSRLTVL.

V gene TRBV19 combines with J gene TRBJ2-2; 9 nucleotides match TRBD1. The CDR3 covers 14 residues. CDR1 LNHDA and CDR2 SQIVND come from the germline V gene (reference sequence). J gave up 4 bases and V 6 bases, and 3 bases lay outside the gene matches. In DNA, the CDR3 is TGTGCCAGTAGCCAGACAGGGGGCACCGGGGAGCTGTTTTTT. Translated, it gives CASSQTGGTGELFF.

The CDR3, as DNA: TGTGCCAGCAGCTCCACTAGCGGGAGTGACGAGCAGTACTTC. Its translation: CASSSTSGSDEQYF. The chain couples TRBV7-9 to TRBJ2-7, with TRBD2 identical over 11 bases. Trimming cost V 4 bases and J 5 bases; bases outside gene matches: 4. The CDR3 totals 14 residues. Germline loops: CDR1 SEHNR, CDR2 FQNEAQ (reference sequence).

This CDR3 is CASSETNRGTEQYF. CDR3 coding DNA: TGTGCCAGCAGTGAAACCAACAGGGGGACCGAGCAGTACTTC. The rearrangement joins TRBV25-1 to TRBJ2-7; 8 nucleotides agree with TRBD1. The J segment lost 6 bases and the V segment lost 2 bases, leaving 6 bases of the junction unmatched. CDR1 is MGHDK, CDR2 SYGVNS, per germline. The CDR3 covers 14 residues.

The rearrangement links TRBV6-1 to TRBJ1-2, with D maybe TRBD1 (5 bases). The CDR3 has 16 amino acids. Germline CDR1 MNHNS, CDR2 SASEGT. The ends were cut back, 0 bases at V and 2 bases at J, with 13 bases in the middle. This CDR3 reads CASSEALATANYGYTF. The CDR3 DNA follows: TGTGCCAGCAGTGAAGCTCTCGCGACAGCCAACTATGGCTACACCTTC.

The CDR3 sequence is CASSLDGRNSYEQYF. DNA for the CDR3: TGTGCCAGCAGCTTAGACGGGAGAAACTCCTACGAGCAGTACTTC. This chain links TRBV13 with TRBJ2-7; D perhaps matches TRBD2 (6 bases). Trimming left V 1 base short and J 0 bases short, with 10 bases between. Germline V CDR1 and CDR2: PRHDT, FYEKMQ (reference sequence). This CDR3 is built from 15 residues.

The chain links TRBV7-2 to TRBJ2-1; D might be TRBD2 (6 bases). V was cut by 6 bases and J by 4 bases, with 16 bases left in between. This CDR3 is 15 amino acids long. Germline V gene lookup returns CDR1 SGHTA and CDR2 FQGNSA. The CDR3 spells CASRDRGLKYNEQFF. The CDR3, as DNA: TGTGCCAGCAGAGATAGGGGACTGAAATACAATGAGCAGTTCTTC.

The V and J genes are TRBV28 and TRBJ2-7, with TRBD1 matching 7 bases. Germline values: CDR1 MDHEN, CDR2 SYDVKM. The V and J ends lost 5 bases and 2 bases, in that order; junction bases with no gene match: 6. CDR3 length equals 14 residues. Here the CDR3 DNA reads TGTGCCAGCAGTACACCGGGACAGACCTACGAGCAGTACTTC. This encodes CASSTPGQTYEQYF.

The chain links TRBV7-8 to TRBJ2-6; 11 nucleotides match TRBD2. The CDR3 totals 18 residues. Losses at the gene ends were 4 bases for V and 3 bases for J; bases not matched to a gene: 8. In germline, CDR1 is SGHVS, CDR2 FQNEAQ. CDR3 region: CASSSRLAGLSGANVLTF. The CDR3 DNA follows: TGTGCCAGCAGCTCAAGACTAGCGGGACTGAGTGGGGCCAACGTCCTGACTTTC.

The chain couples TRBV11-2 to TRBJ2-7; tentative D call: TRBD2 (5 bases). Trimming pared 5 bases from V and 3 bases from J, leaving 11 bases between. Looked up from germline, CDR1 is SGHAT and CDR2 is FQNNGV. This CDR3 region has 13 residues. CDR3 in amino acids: CASSQRTGYEQYF. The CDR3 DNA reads TGTGCCAGCAGCCAGCGGACGGGCTACGAGCAGTACTTC.

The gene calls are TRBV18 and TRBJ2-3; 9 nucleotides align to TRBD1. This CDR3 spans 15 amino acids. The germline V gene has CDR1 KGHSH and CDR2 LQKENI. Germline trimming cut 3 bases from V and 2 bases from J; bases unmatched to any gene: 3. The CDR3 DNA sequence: TGTGCCAGCTCACCGGGACAGGGCAACACAGATACGCAGTATTTT. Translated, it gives CASSPGQGNTDTQYF.

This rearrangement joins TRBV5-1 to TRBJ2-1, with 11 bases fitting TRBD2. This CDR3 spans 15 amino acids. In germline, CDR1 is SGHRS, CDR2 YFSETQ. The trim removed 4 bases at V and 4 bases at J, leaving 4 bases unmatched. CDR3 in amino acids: CASSPRLAGYNEQFF. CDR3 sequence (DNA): TGCGCCAGCAGCCCGAGACTAGCGGGATACAATGAGCAGTTCTTC. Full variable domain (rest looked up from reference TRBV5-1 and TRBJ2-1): KAGVTQTPRYLIKTRGQQVTLSCSPISGHRSVSWYQQTPGQGLQFLFEYFSETQRNKGNFPGRFSGRQFSNSRSEMNVSTLELGDSALYLCASSPRLAGYNEQFFGPGTRLTVL.

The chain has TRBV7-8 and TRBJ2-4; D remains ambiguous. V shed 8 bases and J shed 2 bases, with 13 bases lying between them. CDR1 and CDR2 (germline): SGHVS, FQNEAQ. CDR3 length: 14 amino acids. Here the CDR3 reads CASSLYPSKNIQYF. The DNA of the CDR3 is TGTGCCAGCTCCCTATACCCCTCCAAAAACATTCAGTACTTC.

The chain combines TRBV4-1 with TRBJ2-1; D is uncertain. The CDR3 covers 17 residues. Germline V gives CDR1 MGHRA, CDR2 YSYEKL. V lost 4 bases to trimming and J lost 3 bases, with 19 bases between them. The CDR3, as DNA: TGCGCCAGCAGCCCCTCCTTTCTCAGCGCTAACTACAATGAGCAGTTCTTC. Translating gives CASSPSFLSANYNEQFF.

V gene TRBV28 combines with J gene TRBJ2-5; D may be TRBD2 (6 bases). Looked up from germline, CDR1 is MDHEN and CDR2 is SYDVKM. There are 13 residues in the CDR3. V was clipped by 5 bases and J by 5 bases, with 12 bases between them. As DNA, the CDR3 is TGTGCCAGCAGTGGAGGGCCGGTGGAGACCCAGTACTTC. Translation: CASSGGPVETQYF.

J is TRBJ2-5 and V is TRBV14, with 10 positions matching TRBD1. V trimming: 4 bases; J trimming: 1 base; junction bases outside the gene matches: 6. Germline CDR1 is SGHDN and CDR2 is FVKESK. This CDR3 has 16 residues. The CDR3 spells CASSPGGQGFQETQYF. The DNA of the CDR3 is TGTGCCAGCAGCCCGGGGGGACAGGGGTTCCAAGAGACCCAGTACTTC.

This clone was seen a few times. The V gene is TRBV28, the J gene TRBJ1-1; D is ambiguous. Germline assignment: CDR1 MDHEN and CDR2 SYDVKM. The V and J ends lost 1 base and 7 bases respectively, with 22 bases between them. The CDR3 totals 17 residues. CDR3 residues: CASSLSGLQRPSNEAFF. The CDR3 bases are TGTGCCAGCAGTTTATCGGGGTTACAAAGACCGTCGAATGAAGCTTTCTTT.

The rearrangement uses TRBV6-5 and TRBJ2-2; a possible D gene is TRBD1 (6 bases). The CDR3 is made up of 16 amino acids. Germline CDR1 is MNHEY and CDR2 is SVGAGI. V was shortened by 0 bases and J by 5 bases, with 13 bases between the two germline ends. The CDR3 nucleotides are TGTGCCAGCAGTTACTCAAAAATCAGGGGAACCGGGGAGCTGTTTTTT. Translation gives CASSYSKIRGTGELFF.

CDR3 in DNA: TGTGCCACCAGCAGAGCTTCGACAGGGGCGGGTTGGATCATCCCGAACACTGAAGCTTTCTTT. Amino acid sequence: CATSRASTGAGWIIPNTEAFF. The V and J genes are TRBV15 and TRBJ1-1; 8 bases match TRBD1. The CDR3 length is 21 residues. V lost 1 base, J lost 1 base, and 20 bases stayed unmatched. Per the germline V gene, CDR1 is LNHNV and CDR2 is YYDKDF (reference sequence).

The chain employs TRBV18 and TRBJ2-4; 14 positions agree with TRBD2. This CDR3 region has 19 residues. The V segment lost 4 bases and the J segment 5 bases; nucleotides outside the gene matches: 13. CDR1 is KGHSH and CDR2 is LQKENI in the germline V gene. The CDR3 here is CASSQGLAGVKLGENIQYF. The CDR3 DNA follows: TGTGCCAGCTCACAGGGACTAGCGGGAGTAAAGCTGGGGGAAAACATTCAGTACTTC.

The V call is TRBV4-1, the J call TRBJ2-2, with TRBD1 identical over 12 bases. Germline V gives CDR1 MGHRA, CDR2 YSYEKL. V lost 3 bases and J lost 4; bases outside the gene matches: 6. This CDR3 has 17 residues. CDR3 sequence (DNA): TGCGCCAGCAGCCATCCTGGGACAGGGGGCAGCACCGGGGAGCTGTTTTTT. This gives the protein CASSHPGTGGSTGELFF.

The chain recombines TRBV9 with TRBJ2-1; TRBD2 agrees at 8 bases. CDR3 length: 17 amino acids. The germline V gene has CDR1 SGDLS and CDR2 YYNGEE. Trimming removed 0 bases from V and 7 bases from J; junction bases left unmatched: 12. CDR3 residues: CASSVVAVERGLNEQFF. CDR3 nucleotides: TGTGCCAGCAGCGTAGTAGCCGTCGAGCGGGGGTTAAATGAGCAGTTCTTC.

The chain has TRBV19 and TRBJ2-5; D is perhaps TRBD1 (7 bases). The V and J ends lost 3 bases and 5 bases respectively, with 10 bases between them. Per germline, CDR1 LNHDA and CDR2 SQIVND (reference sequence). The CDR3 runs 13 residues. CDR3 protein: CASSMTGRETQYF. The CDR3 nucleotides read TGTGCCAGTAGTATGACAGGGAGGGAGACCCAGTACTTC.